This entry describes one T cell receptor (beta chain). No antigen is known for it. Method: immunoSEQ multiplex PCR; TCRdb's copy keeps in-frame clones and lacks some. The sample lists around 40,000 clones, approximately 80% seen once, with roughly 8.5% in the top ten. The data are from a study of T cells in localized non-small cell lung cancer. Whole-study results and caveats: Tumor samples were not multi-region, leaving intratumor heterogeneity unexcluded. Uninvolved neighboring lung showed the greatest T cell clonality, exceeding tumor.

CDR3 size: 13 residues. The V and J ends lost 3 bases and 11 bases respectively, with 14 bases between them. Germline V lookup: CDR1 KGHSH, CDR2 LQKENI. The receptor was derived from a man aged 40 to 70 with stage II lung adenocarcinoma. The gene calls are TRBV18 and TRBJ1-5; D uncertain. This material consisted of PBMCs, taken before any cancer treatment. DNA for the CDR3: TGTGCCAGCTCACCCAAGGTTGAAGCAGCCCAGCATTTT. It translates to CASSPKVEAAQHF.